A single T cell receptor beta chain is shown here with its context. The antigen remains undetermined. The data are from a study of cytotoxic CD8 clonotypes in ibrutinib-treated CLL. On the study more broadly: Response samples were taken after a median about eleven months of treatment, range 6 to 36.

Regarding the study as a whole: Clonotypes that were public were uncommon, and they contracted or stayed stable on treatment. Clonality was elevated at ibrutinib response and had returned toward baseline at progression.

Some clones are missing from TCRdb's copy, which holds only in-frame ones; the method was immunoSEQ multiplex PCR. The repertoire holds around 150,000 clones, with 80% as singletons. The source of this sequence is a human donor with chronic lymphocytic leukemia. The starting material was PBMCs, obtained after 36 months of ibrutinib treatment.

The CDR3 here is CASSIPGTGVNYGYTF. The CDR3 nucleotides are TGTGCCAGCAGCATCCCCGGGACAGGGGTTAACTATGGCTACACCTTC. The chain joins TRBV28 to TRBJ1-2, with 10 bases identical to TRBD1. Germline CDR1 is MDHEN and CDR2 is SYDVKM. J gave up 1 base and V 6 bases, and 8 bases lay outside the gene matches. This CDR3 is built from 16 residues.